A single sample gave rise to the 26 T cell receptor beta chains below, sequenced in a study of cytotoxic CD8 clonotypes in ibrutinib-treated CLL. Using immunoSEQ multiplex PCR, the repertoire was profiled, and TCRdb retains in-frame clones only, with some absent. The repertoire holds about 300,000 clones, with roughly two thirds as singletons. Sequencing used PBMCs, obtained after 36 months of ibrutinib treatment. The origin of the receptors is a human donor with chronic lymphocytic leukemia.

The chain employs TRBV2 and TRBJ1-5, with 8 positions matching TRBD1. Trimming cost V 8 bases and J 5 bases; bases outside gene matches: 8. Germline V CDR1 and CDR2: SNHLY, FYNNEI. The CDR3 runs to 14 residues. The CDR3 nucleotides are TGTGCCAGCGGGTCGAACAGGGGGGATCAGCCCCAGCATTTT. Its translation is CASGSNRGDQPQHF.

The CDR3 loop reads CASSGQGATNEKLFF. CDR3 sequence (DNA): TGCGCCAGCAGCGGACAGGGGGCAACTAATGAAAAACTGTTTTTT. The chain combines TRBV5-1 with TRBJ1-4; 10 bases are shared with TRBD1. J lost 0 bases, V lost 4 bases, and 0 bases had no gene match. This CDR3 has 15 amino acids. Germline V CDR1 and CDR2: SGHRS, YFSETQ.

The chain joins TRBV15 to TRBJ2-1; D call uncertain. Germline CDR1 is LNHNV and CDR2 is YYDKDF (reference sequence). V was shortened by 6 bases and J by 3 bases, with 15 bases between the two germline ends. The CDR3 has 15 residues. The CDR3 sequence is CATSMSPRLYNEQFF. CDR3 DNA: TGTGCCACCAGTATGAGTCCTAGACTCTACAATGAGCAGTTCTTC.

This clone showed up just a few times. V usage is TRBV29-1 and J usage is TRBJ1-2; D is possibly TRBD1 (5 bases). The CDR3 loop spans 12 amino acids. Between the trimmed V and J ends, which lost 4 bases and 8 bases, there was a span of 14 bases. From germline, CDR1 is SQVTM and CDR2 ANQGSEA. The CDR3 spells CSVGLGEGGYTF. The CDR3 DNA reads TGCAGCGTTGGGCTGGGAGAGGGGGGCTACACCTTC. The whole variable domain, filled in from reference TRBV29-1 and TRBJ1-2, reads SAVISQKPSRDICQRGTSLTIQCQVDSQVTMMFWYRQQPGQSLTLIATANQGSEATYESGFVIDKFPISRPNLTFSTLTVSNMSPEDSSIYLCSVGLGEGGYTFGSGTRLTVV.

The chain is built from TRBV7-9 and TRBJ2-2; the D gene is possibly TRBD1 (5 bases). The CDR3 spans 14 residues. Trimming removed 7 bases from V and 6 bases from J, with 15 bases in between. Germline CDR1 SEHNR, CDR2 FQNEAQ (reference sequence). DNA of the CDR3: TGTGCCAGCAACGCACAGGAAGGGGCCGGGGAGCTGTTTTTT. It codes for CASNAQEGAGELFF. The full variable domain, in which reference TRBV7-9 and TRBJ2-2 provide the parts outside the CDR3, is DTGVSQNPRHKITKRGQNVTFRCDPISEHNRLYWYRQTLGQGPEFLTYFQNEAQLEKSRLLSDRFSAERPKGSFSTLEIQRTEQGDSAMYLCASNAQEGAGELFFGEGSRLTVL.

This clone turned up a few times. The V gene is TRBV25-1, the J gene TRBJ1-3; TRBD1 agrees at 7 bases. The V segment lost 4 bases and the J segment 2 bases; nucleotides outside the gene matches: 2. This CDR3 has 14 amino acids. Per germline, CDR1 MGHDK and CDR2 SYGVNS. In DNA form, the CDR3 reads TGTGCCAGCAGTGGGACAGGAGCTGGAAACACCATATATTTT. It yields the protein CASSGTGAGNTIYF.

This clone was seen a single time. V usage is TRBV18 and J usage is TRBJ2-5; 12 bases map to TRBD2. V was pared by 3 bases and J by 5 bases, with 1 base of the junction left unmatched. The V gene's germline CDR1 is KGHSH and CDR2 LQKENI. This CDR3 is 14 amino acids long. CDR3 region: CASSPLAGGETQYF. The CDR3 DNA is TGTGCCAGCTCACCCCTAGCGGGAGGGGAGACCCAGTACTTC.

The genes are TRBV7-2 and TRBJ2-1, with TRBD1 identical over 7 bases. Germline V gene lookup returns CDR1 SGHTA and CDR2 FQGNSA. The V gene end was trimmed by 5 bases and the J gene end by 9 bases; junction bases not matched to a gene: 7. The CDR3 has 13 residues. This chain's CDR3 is CASSLTGFFEQFF. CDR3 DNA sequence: TGTGCCAGCAGCCTGACAGGGTTCTTTGAGCAGTTCTTC. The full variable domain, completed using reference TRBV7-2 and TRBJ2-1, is GAGVSQSPSNKVTEKGKDVELRCDPISGHTALYWYRQSLGQGLEFLIYFQGNSAPDKSGLPSDRFSAERTGGSVSTLTIQRTQQEDSAVYLCASSLTGFFEQFFGPGTRLTVL.

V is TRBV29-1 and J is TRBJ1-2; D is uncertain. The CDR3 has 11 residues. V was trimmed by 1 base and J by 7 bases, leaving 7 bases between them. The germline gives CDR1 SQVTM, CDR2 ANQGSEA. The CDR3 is CSVEGTFGYTF. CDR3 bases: TGCAGCGTTGAAGGGACGTTTGGCTACACCTTC.

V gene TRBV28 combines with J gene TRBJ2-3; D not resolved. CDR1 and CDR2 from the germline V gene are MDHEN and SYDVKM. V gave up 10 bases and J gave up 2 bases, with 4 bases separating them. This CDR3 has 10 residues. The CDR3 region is CATVTDTQYF. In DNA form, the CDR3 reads TGTGCCACCGTCACAGATACGCAGTATTTT. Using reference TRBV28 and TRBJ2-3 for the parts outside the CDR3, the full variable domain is DVKVTQSSRYLVKRTGEKVFLECVQDMDHENMFWYRQDPGLGLRLIYFSYDVKMKEKGDIPEGYSVSREKKERFSLILESASTNQTSMYLCATVTDTQYFGPGTRLTVL.

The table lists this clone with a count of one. The CDR3 spells CASGDSGRNEQFF. CDR3 nucleotides: TGTGCCAGCGGGGATAGCGGGAGAAATGAGCAGTTCTTC. The chain carries TRBV11-3 and TRBJ2-1, with 9 bases that match TRBD2. This CDR3 is built from 13 residues. The V and J ends lost 8 bases and 7 bases, in that order; junction bases with no gene match: 6. Looked up from germline, CDR1 is SGHNT and CDR2 is YENEEA.

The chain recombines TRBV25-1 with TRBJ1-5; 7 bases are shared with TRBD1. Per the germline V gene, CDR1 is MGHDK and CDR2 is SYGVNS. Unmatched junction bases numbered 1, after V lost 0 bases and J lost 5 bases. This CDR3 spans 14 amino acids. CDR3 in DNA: TGTGCCAGCAGTGAATACGGGACAGATCAGCCCCAGCATTTT. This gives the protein CASSEYGTDQPQHF.

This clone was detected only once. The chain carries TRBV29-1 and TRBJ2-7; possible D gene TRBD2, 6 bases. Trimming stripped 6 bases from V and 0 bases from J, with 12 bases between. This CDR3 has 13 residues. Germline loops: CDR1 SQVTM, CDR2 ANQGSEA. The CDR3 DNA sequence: TGCAGCGTAGGGACTCAAAACTCCTACGAGCAGTACTTC. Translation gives CSVGTQNSYEQYF.

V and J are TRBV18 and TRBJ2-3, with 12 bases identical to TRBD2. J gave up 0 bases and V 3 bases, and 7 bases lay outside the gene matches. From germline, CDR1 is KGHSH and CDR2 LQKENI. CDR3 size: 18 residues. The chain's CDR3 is CASSPGLAGPTSTDTQYF. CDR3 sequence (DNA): TGTGCCAGCTCACCCGGACTAGCGGGACCAACTAGCACAGATACGCAGTATTTT. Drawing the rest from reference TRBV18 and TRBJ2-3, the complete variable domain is NAGVMQNPRHLVRRRGQEARLRCSPMKGHSHVYWYRQLPEEGLKFMVYLQKENIIDESGMPKERFSAEFPKEGPSILRIQQVVRGDSAAYFCASSPGLAGPTSTDTQYFGPGTRLTVL.

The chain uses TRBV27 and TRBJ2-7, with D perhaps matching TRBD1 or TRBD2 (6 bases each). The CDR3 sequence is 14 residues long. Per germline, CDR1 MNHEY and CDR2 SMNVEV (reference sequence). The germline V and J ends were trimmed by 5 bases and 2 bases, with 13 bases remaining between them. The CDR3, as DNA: TGTGCCAGCAGTCCGGGACGGGGGCCCTACGAGCAGTACTTC. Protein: CASSPGRGPYEQYF.

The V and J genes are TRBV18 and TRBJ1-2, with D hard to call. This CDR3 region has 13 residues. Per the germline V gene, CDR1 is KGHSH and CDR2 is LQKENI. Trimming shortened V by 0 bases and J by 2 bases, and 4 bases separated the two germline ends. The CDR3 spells CASSPPENYGYTF. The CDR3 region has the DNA TGTGCCAGCTCACCACCAGAAAACTATGGCTACACCTTC.

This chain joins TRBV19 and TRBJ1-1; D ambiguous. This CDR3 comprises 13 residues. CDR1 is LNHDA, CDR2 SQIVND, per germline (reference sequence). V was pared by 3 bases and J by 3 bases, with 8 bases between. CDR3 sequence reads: CASSMRRYTEAFF. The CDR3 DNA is TGTGCCAGTAGTATGAGGAGATACACTGAAGCTTTCTTT.

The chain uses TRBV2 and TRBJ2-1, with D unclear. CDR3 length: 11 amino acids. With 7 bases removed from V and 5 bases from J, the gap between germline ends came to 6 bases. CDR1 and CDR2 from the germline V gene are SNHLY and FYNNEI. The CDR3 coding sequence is TGTGCCAGCACGAAGGACAATGAGCAGTTCTTC. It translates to CASTKDNEQFF.

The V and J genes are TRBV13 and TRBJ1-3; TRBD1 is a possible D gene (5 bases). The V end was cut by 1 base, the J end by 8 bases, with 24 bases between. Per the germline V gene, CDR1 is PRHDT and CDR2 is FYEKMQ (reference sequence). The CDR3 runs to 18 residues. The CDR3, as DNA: TGTGCCAGCAGCTTAGTTCTGGGGACCCCCGACGAGTTCGACACCATATATTTT. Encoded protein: CASSLVLGTPDEFDTIYF.

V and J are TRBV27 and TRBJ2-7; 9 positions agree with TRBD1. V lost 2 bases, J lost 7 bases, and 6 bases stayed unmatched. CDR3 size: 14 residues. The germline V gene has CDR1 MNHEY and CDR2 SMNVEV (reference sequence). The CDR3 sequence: CASSLQQGAREQYF. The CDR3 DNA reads TGTGCCAGCAGTTTACAACAGGGGGCGCGAGAGCAGTACTTC.

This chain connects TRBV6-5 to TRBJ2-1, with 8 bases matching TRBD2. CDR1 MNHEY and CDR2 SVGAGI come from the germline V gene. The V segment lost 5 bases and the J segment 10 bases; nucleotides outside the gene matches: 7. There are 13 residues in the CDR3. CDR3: CASSRTSLGEQFF. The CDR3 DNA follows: TGTGCCAGCAGTCGGACTAGCTTAGGCGAGCAGTTCTTC.

The CDR3 reads CAIRGTEHTGELFF. The CDR3, as DNA: TGTGCCATCAGAGGGACAGAGCACACCGGGGAGCTGTTTTTT. The chain links TRBV10-3 to TRBJ2-2, with 7 nucleotides matching TRBD1. This CDR3 is 14 amino acids long. Trimming took 6 bases from V and 3 from J; bases not matched to a gene: 4. Germline V gene data show CDR1 as ENHRY and CDR2 as SYGVKD.

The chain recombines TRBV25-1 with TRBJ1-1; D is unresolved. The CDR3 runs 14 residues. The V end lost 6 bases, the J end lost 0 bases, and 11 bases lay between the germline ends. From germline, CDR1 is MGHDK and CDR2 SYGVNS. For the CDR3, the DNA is TGTGCCAGCAGCCAATTAGACATGAACACTGAAGCTTTCTTT. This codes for CASSQLDMNTEAFF.

The CDR3 sequence is CSVLPGQGPHRYEQYF. As DNA, the CDR3 is TGCAGCGTCCTCCCCGGACAGGGTCCCCATCGCTACGAGCAGTACTTC. The chain has TRBV29-1 and TRBJ2-7; the match to TRBD1 covers 8 bases. This CDR3 is built from 16 residues. Germline-derived CDR1 and CDR2 are SQVTM and ANQGSEA. The junction had 16 bases not matched to a gene; V was cut back by 6 bases and J by 3 bases.

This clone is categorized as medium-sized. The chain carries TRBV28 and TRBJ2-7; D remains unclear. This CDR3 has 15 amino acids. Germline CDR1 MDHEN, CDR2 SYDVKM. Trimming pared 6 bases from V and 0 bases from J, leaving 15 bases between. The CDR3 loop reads CASRAELGSSYEQYF. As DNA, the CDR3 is TGTGCCAGCAGGGCAGAGTTAGGATCCTCCTACGAGCAGTACTTC.

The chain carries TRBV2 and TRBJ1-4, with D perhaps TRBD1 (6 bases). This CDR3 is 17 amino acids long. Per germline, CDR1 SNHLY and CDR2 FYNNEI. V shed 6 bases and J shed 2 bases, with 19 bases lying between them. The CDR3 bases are TGTGCCAGCAGATGGGGCACCGTGAGGGGGACTAATGAAAAACTGTTTTTT. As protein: CASRWGTVRGTNEKLFF.